Below are 7 T cell receptor beta chains sequenced from a single sample in a study of blood T cell repertoires in COVID-19. The data were produced by immunoSEQ multiplex PCR, yet TCRdb's version contains in-frame clones alone and is incomplete. The sample holds a few hundred thousand clones, more than 65% seen once. The specimen sequenced was peripheral blood. The receptors shown here come from a person aged 70 to 85 with COVID-19, enrolled during active disease.

The chain recombines TRBV28 with TRBJ1-2, with D perhaps TRBD1 (6 bases). V lost 2 bases and J lost 5, with 33 bases in between. This CDR3 has 21 residues. Germline loops: CDR1 MDHEN, CDR2 SYDVKM. The CDR3 is CASSLVVSPTGQLADRYGYTF. CDR3 DNA sequence: TGTGCCAGCAGTTTAGTCGTGAGCCCTACAGGACAGCTGGCTGATCGGTATGGCTACACCTTC.

The chain uses TRBV9 and TRBJ2-1; 12 nucleotides agree with TRBD2. Germline V gene sequence: CDR1 SGDLS, CDR2 YYNGEE. With 3 bases clipped from V and 9 bases from J, the junction kept 7 bases outside the gene matches. The CDR3 totals 15 residues. CDR3 region: CASSASGGVLVEQFF. The CDR3 DNA is TGTGCCAGCAGCGCTAGCGGGGGGGTTCTAGTTGAGCAGTTCTTC.

This clone has more than one count but fewer than ten. The rearrangement joins TRBV7-9 to TRBJ2-1; 7 nucleotides agree with TRBD2. This CDR3 region has 16 residues. The V segment lost 1 base and the J segment 4 bases; nucleotides outside the gene matches: 7. Germline V gene lookup returns CDR1 SEHNR and CDR2 FQNEAQ (reference sequence). CDR3 sequence: CASSLVAGAGYNEQFF. In DNA, the CDR3 is TGTGCCAGCAGCTTAGTGGCGGGAGCTGGTTACAATGAGCAGTTCTTC.

The rearrangement uses TRBV28 and TRBJ2-1, with 7 bases lining up with TRBD2. After removal of 6 bases from V and 1 base from J, the junction contained 9 bases not matched to a gene. The CDR3 totals 16 residues. From germline, CDR1 is MDHEN and CDR2 SYDVKM. CDR3 DNA sequence: TGTGCCAGCAGACTTGCGTGGGAGGGGTCCTACAATGAGCAGTTCTTC. It codes for CASRLAWEGSYNEQFF.

V gene TRBV6-2 or TRBV6-3 combines with J gene TRBJ2-1, with 8 positions matching TRBD1. Germline-derived CDR1 and CDR2 are MNHEY and SVGEGT. The V segment lost 0 bases and the J segment 6 bases; nucleotides outside the gene matches: 7. This CDR3 region has 16 residues. CDR3 loop: CASSYSQGAPGNEQFF. The CDR3 DNA reads as TGTGCCAGCAGTTACTCCCAGGGGGCGCCTGGCAATGAGCAGTTCTTC.

The chain carries TRBV5-1 and TRBJ2-7, with 9 bases lining up with TRBD2. The germline CDR1 and CDR2 sequences are SGHRS and YFSETQ. Losses at the gene ends were 0 bases for V and 6 bases for J; bases not matched to a gene: 4. The CDR3 has 14 amino acids. The CDR3 bases are TGCGCCAGCAGCTTGGCCCTAGCGGGATCCGAGCAGTACTTC. Translating it yields CASSLALAGSEQYF.

This sequence joins TRBV19 and TRBJ2-3; TRBD1 is a possible D gene (5 bases). With 4 bases removed from V and 0 bases from J, the gap between germline ends came to 14 bases. Germline V gene sequence: CDR1 LNHDA, CDR2 SQIVND (reference sequence). This CDR3 has 16 amino acids. CDR3 DNA sequence: TGTGCCAGTAGTAGCGTCAGGGATTGGAGCACAGATACGCAGTATTTT. Amino acids: CASSSVRDWSTDTQYF.